This T cell receptor (beta chain) was captured by sequencing in a study of OX40 agonist ivuxolimab in advanced cancers. The wider study: Dosing consisted of intravenous ivuxolimab at 0.01 to 10 mg/kg every 2 weeks.

The CDR3 is made up of 14 amino acids. The germline V gene has CDR1 SGDLS and CDR2 YYNGEE. With V trimmed by 2 bases and J by 3 bases, 5 bases remained unmatched. The method was immunoSEQ multiplex PCR; TCRdb's version includes in-frame clones alone and lacks a portion of them. This sample has tens of thousands of clones, with 70% to 80% found just once. The sequences come from CD4+ or CD8+ T cells sorted from blood, collected in a trial of the OX40 agonist ivuxolimab. The TCR comes from an adult with an advanced solid tumor such as melanoma, head and neck, liver or kidney cancer. V and J are TRBV9 and TRBJ2-7; 7 positions agree with TRBD1. In nucleotides, the CDR3 is TGTGCCAGCAGCGTGGGACAGACCAACTACGAGCAGTACTTC. Translating gives CASSVGQTNYEQYF.